One T cell receptor beta chain is described in this entry. The sample belongs to a study of blood T cell repertoires in COVID-19. Study context: PBMCs, B-cell-depleted T cells, or T cells were the source of the cDNA or gDNA that made up the material.

The length of the CDR3 is 15 residues. The trim removed 8 bases at V and 6 bases at J, leaving 8 bases unmatched. The assay was immunoSEQ multiplex PCR, and TCRdb's table has in-frame clones only and misses some. The top ten clones hold about 15% of a sample with some 87,000 clones, around 87% of them seen once. The sequenced sample was peripheral blood. This receptor was identified in a human donor in a cohort sampled during active COVID-19. The chain employs TRBV23-1 and TRBJ1-6, with TRBD1 matching 9 bases. TRBV23-1 is an open reading frame whose function is uncertain. The CDR3 reads CASLKDRGFNSPLHF. CDR3 DNA: TGCGCCAGCCTTAAGGACAGGGGCTTTAATTCACCCCTCCACTTT.